This TCR beta chain derives from a study of cytomegalovirus exposure and HLA in healthy donors. Assay: immunoSEQ multiplex PCR; the TCRdb copy retains only in-frame clones and omits some. The data contain over 200,000 clones, roughly 83% of them singletons. Findings and caveats of the study: Reported results showed that the classifier diagnosed cytomegalovirus status with high specificity and sensitivity. Three of the chains that were CMV-associated were confirmed in vitro to be specific for CMV antigens.

For this clone: Its antigen is unknown.

CDR3 size: 15 residues. V lost 2 bases and J 1 base, leaving 8 bases between the germline ends. Germline CDR1 MNHEY, CDR2 SVGAGI. Sequenced material: PBMCs. The rearrangement links TRBV6-5 to TRBJ2-2, with TRBD1 as a possible D gene (5 bases). The origin of this receptor is a woman aged 18-29 years in good health and CMV-seronegative. CDR3 bases: TGTGCCAGCAGTTACGGGGCCCGGAACACCGGGGAGCTGTTTTTT. Its protein is CASSYGARNTGELFF.